What follows describes a single T cell receptor beta chain. No antigen is known for it. These data originate in a study of cytomegalovirus exposure and HLA in healthy donors. Study outcomes and limitations: High sensitivity and specificity were reportedly achieved when the classifier diagnosed cytomegalovirus status. Reportedly, fewer N-insertions than the approximately 610-donor mean appeared in an Asian-associated ancestry cluster in a later analysis. An analysis done earlier found most TCR beta V segments productive about 87% or about 30% of the time.

Germline CDR1 PRHDT, CDR2 FYEKMQ (reference sequence). The ends lost 5 bases at V and 4 bases at J; junction bases unmatched: 9. This CDR3 comprises 15 residues. 13 Jbeta primers and 60 Vbeta primers were used for the PCR. Measured with immunoSEQ multiplex PCR; TCRdb has only the in-frame clones, and not every one. Seen here are about 160,000 clones, around four fifths observed once, and the top ten hold 7% to 8.5%. This clonotype originated in a male donor in good health and CMV-seropositive. Sequencing was done on a sample of PBMCs. The V call is TRBV13, the J call TRBJ2-7; 9 bases align to TRBD1. CDR3 DNA sequence: TGTGCCAGCAGCCAATTTAGGGACAGGGTGTACGAGCAGTACTTC. Its translation is CASSQFRDRVYEQYF.